Below are 25 T cell receptor beta chains sequenced from a single sample in a study of shared clonotypes between healthy human individuals. Sequenced by immunoSEQ multiplex PCR; TCRdb stores in-frame clones only, minus some. The repertoire holds around 500,000 clones, with approximately 79% as singletons. Input material: PBMCs. These receptors were obtained from a woman aged 40 to 50 in good health. Some clones in this sample may be carry-over from other donors' samples.

This clone was counted a few times. The chain is built from TRBV7-2 and TRBJ2-5, with 8 bases lining up with TRBD2. In germline, CDR1 is SGHTA, CDR2 FQGNSA. CDR3 length equals 13 residues. Trimming cost V 3 bases and J 4 bases; bases outside gene matches: 1. The CDR3 loop is CASSFGGGETQYF. DNA for the CDR3: TGTGCCAGCAGCTTCGGGGGGGGAGAGACCCAGTACTTC.

J is TRBJ1-1 and V is TRBV5-8, with D tentatively TRBD1 (6 bases). The length of the CDR3 is 14 residues. V lost 6 bases and J 1 base, leaving 13 bases between the germline ends. Germline lookup yields CDR1 SGHTS and CDR2 YDEGEE. CDR3: CASNNRAGNTEAFF. CDR3 in DNA: TGTGCCAGCAACAACAGGGCTGGGAACACTGAAGCTTTCTTT.

This rearrangement joins TRBV6-1 to TRBJ2-7; a weak D match, TRBD2 (6 bases). From germline, CDR1 is MNHNS and CDR2 SASEGT. V lost 1 base and J 1 base, leaving 11 bases between the germline ends. The CDR3 has 15 amino acids. The CDR3, as DNA: TGTGCCAGCAGTGAAGGGGGGGTGAAATCCTACGAGCAGTACTTC. Its protein product is CASSEGGVKSYEQYF.

The CDR3 region has the DNA TGTGCCTGGAGTCTAGGGGGTGGCAGAAAAGAGACCCAGTACTTC. Its translation: CAWSLGGGRKETQYF. The chain joins TRBV30 to TRBJ2-5; D possibly corresponds to TRBD1 (6 bases). The V and J ends lost 2 bases and 3 bases respectively, with 16 bases between them. The CDR3 has 15 residues. CDR1 is GTSNPN, CDR2 SVGIG, per germline (reference sequence).

The chain joins TRBV7-9 to TRBJ1-4, with 9 bases identical to TRBD1. The trim removed 6 bases at V and 2 bases at J, leaving 10 bases unmatched. From germline, CDR1 is SEHNR and CDR2 FQNEAQ (reference sequence). CDR3 size: 17 residues. The CDR3 coding sequence is TGTGCCAGCAGTCGGACAGGGGCTCTTCCGACTAATGAAAAACTGTTTTTT. Its translation is CASSRTGALPTNEKLFF.

V and J are TRBV6-1 and TRBJ1-5; no definite D call. The germline V gene encodes CDR1 MNHNS and CDR2 SASEGT. V was cut by 8 bases and J by 4 bases, with 12 bases left in between. This CDR3 region has 13 residues. This CDR3 is CASAGFWNQPQHF. CDR3 nucleotides: TGTGCCAGCGCGGGTTTTTGGAATCAGCCCCAGCATTTT.

On this clone itself: This may arise from a read error, as a much more abundant clone is one base away. In the same sample, other DNA sequences code for this CDR3. This sequence joins TRBV27 and TRBJ2-1; D is perhaps TRBD1 or TRBD2 (6 bases each). The CDR3 has 14 amino acids. Per germline, CDR1 MNHEY and CDR2 SMNVEV (reference sequence). The CDR3 spells CASTRQGTYNEQFF. CDR3 coding DNA: TGTGCCAGCACGAGGCAGGGGACTTACAATGAGCAATTCTTC.

This clone has more than one count but fewer than ten. The rearrangement joins TRBV28 to TRBJ2-2; possible D gene TRBD2, 7 bases. CDR3 length: 18 residues. From germline, CDR1 is MDHEN and CDR2 SYDVKM. Trimming took 5 bases from V and 1 from J, leaving 20 bases between them. CDR3 in DNA: TGTGCCAGCAGTAGCCGAAAACAGGGAGGGGAGAACACCGGGGAGCTGTTTTTT. Its protein is CASSSRKQGGENTGELFF.

This rearrangement joins TRBV18 to TRBJ2-5, with TRBD1 matching 8 bases. This CDR3 spans 13 amino acids. Germline V lookup: CDR1 KGHSH, CDR2 LQKENI. With V trimmed by 6 bases and J by 5 bases, 5 bases remained unmatched. CDR3 residues: CASSGQGAETQYF. Here the CDR3 DNA reads TGTGCCAGCTCCGGACAGGGTGCCGAGACCCAGTACTTC.

This chain joins TRBV7-9 and TRBJ2-3; 14 nucleotides match TRBD2. The CDR3 is 17 amino acids. The V segment lost 5 bases and the J segment 5 bases; nucleotides outside the gene matches: 9. Looked up from germline, CDR1 is SEHNR and CDR2 is FQNEAQ (reference sequence). The CDR3 sequence: CASSRAGTSGRRDTQYF. CDR3 in DNA: TGTGCCAGCAGCCGAGCCGGGACTAGCGGGAGAAGAGATACGCAGTATTTT.

V usage is TRBV19 and J usage is TRBJ1-3, with a weak D call TRBD1 (6 bases). From germline, CDR1 is LNHDA and CDR2 SQIVND (reference sequence). The CDR3 spans 14 residues. The germline V and J ends were trimmed by 5 bases and 5 bases, with 13 bases remaining between them. The CDR3 sequence is CASSLPQGRNTIYF. For the CDR3, the DNA is TGTGCCAGTAGTCTGCCGCAGGGGAGAAACACCATATATTTT. The variable domain in full, with the rest retrieved from reference TRBV19 and TRBJ1-3, is DGGITQSPKYLFRKEGQNVTLSCEQNLNHDAMYWYRQDPGQGLRLIYYSQIVNDFQKGDIAEGYSVSREKKESFPLTVTSAQKNPTAFYLCASSLPQGRNTIYFGEGSWLTVV.

J is TRBJ2-7 and V is TRBV27, with D perhaps TRBD1 (6 bases). Trimming pared 3 bases from V and 3 bases from J, leaving 9 bases between. There are 13 residues in the CDR3. CDR1 is MNHEY, CDR2 SMNVEV, per germline (reference sequence). Written as DNA, the CDR3 is TGTGCCAGCAGTTTCTTCAGGGGCTACGAGCAGTACTTC. This codes for CASSFFRGYEQYF.

The sample holds one count of this clone. The J gene is TRBJ2-7, the V gene TRBV5-5; TRBD2 might be the D (5 bases). V was cut by 4 bases and J by 2 bases, with 19 bases left in between. The germline gives CDR1 SGHKS, CDR2 YYEKEE (reference sequence). CDR3 size: 16 residues. CDR3 nucleotide sequence: TGTGCCAGCAGCCTCGGGATAGCCGCCCTTCCCTACGAGCAGTACTTC. Its translation is CASSLGIAALPYEQYF.

The genes are TRBV10-3 and TRBJ2-7; the D call may be TRBD1 or TRBD2 (6 bases each). Germline lookup yields CDR1 ENHRY and CDR2 SYGVKD. The V end was cut by 0 bases, the J end by 9 bases, with 15 bases between. This CDR3 region has 14 residues. DNA for the CDR3: TGTGCCATCAGTGAGTCTGCAGGGGCCGGGGGGCAGTACTTC. It yields the protein CAISESAGAGGQYF.

Concerning this clone: A junction end diverges from the germline sequence, so it may reflect a read error. The gene calls are TRBV7-7 and TRBJ2-5; 11 nucleotides align to TRBD1. The CDR3 has 16 residues. Germline V gene lookup returns CDR1 SSHAT and CDR2 FNYEAQ (reference sequence). CDR3: CASSLQGQGGLETQYF. CDR3 nucleotides: TGTGCTAGCAGCTTGCAGGGACAGGGGGGTCTCGAGACCCAGTACTTC.

V is TRBV6-5 and J is TRBJ1-3; D not resolved. The CDR3 has 16 amino acids. V was shortened by 4 bases and J by 0 bases, with 13 bases between the two germline ends. Looked up from germline, CDR1 is MNHEY and CDR2 is SVGAGI. The CDR3 DNA sequence: TGTGCCAGCAGTTCGTCTGGAGTGTACTCTGGAAACACCATATATTTT. Encoded protein: CASSSSGVYSGNTIYF.

Concerning this clone itself: Its ends do not fully match the called genes, so a read error is possible. The genes are TRBV7-3 and TRBJ2-2; 8 positions match TRBD1. The CDR3 contains 13 residues. Germline loops: CDR1 SGHTA, CDR2 FQGTGA. DNA of the CDR3: TGTGCCAGCGGCCCCCAGGGGGCCGGGGGGCTGTTTTTT. This encodes CASGPQGAGGLFF.

The V gene is TRBV5-1, the J gene TRBJ2-1, with 13 bases fitting TRBD2. J lost 8 bases, V lost 2 bases, and 7 bases had no gene match. Germline V CDR1 and CDR2: SGHRS, YFSETQ. This CDR3 spans 16 amino acids. The CDR3 spells CASSFMVGTSGDEQFF. The CDR3, as DNA: TGCGCCAGCAGCTTTATGGTAGGGACTAGCGGGGATGAGCAGTTCTTC.

This clone was observed a handful of times. The V and J genes are TRBV6-5 and TRBJ2-7, with D possibly being TRBD2 (5 bases). Per the germline V gene, CDR1 is MNHEY and CDR2 is SVGAGI. This CDR3 comprises 14 residues. V dropped 6 bases and J dropped 6 bases, with 18 bases sitting between them. The CDR3 DNA reads TGTGCCAGCAGCAAGAGAGGGTTCGTAGGCGAGCAGTACTTC. Its translation: CASSKRGFVGEQYF.

The chain carries TRBV27 and TRBJ2-2; maybe TRBD1 (5 bases). V dropped 3 bases and J dropped 4 bases, with 6 bases sitting between them. CDR3 length: 13 residues. Germline V gives CDR1 MNHEY, CDR2 SMNVEV (reference sequence). CDR3 residues: CASSFRATGELFF. DNA of the CDR3: TGTGCCAGCAGTTTCAGGGCCACCGGGGAGCTGTTTTTT.

This clone has only a few counts. The rearrangement links TRBV2 to TRBJ2-4; D call uncertain. The CDR3 loop spans 12 amino acids. Germline CDR1 and CDR2: SNHLY and FYNNEI. Trimming pared 2 bases from V and 9 bases from J, leaving 8 bases between. This CDR3 reads CASSERGGIQYF. The CDR3 DNA follows: TGTGCCAGCAGTGAACGAGGTGGCATTCAGTACTTC. The full variable domain, completed using reference TRBV2 and TRBJ2-4, is EPEVTQTPSHQVTQMGQEVILRCVPISNHLYFYWYRQILGQKVEFLVSFYNNEISEKSEIFDDQFSVERPDGSNFTLKIRSTKLEDSAMYFCASSERGGIQYFGAGTRLSVL.

The chain combines TRBV7-6 with TRBJ2-7, with TRBD1 identical over 9 bases. This CDR3 has 13 amino acids. Germline V gene lookup returns CDR1 SGHVS and CDR2 FNYEAQ. The J segment lost 3 bases and the V segment lost 5 bases, leaving 2 bases of the junction unmatched. The CDR3 DNA reads as TGTGCCAGCAGCCGGGGACAGGGCTACGAGCAGTACTTC. It specifies CASSRGQGYEQYF.

The chain carries TRBV19 and TRBJ2-7; TRBD1 aligns across 10 bases. The CDR3 loop spans 16 amino acids. Germline assignment: CDR1 LNHDA and CDR2 SQIVND (reference sequence). Unmatched junction bases numbered 17, after V lost 9 bases and J lost 6 bases. Here the CDR3 DNA reads TGTGCCAGCCGACCGCGCCTCCGGGACAGGGGAGTCGAGCAGTACTTC. Encoded protein: CASRPRLRDRGVEQYF.

This clone appeared a few times. The chain has TRBV5-1 and TRBJ2-1; 9 bases map to TRBD1. V trimming: 4 bases; J trimming: 8 bases; junction bases outside the gene matches: 13. CDR1 is SGHRS, CDR2 YFSETQ, per germline. This CDR3 is built from 16 residues. CDR3 protein: CASSRAPGQGGDEQFF. In DNA form, the CDR3 reads TGCGCCAGCAGCCGAGCCCCGGGACAGGGAGGGGATGAGCAGTTCTTC.

The rearrangement links TRBV11-2 to TRBJ1-3; perhaps TRBD1 as D (5 bases). The CDR3 covers 17 residues. Germline values: CDR1 SGHAT, CDR2 FQNNGV. The ends were cut back, 1 base at V and 5 bases at J, with 18 bases in the middle. CDR3 in amino acids: CASSLGPPQEERNTIYF. CDR3 nucleotides: TGTGCCAGCAGCTTAGGGCCTCCACAGGAGGAGCGAAACACCATATATTTT.